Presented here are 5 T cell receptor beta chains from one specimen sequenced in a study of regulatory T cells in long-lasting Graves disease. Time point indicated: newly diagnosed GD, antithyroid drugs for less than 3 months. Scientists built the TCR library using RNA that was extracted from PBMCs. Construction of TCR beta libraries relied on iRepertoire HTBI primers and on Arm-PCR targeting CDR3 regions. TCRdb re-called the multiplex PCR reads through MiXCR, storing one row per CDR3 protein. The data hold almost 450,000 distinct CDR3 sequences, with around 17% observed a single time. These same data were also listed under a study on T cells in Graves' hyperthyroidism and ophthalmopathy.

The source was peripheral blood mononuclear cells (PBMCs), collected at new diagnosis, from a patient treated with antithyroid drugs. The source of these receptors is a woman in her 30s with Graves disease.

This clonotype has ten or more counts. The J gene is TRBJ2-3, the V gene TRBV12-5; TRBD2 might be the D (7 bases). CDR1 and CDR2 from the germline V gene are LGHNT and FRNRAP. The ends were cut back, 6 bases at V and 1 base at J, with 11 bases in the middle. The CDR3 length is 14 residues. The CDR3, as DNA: TGTGCTAGTGGCGGAGGGGGGGGCACAGATACGCAGTATTTT. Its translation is CASGGGGGTDTQYF. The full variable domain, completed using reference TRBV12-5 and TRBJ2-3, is DARVTQTPRHKVTEMGQEVTMRCQPILGHNTVFWYRQTMMQGLELLAYFRNRAPLDDSGMPKDRFSAEMPDATLATLKIQPSEPRDSAVYFCASGGGGGTDTQYFGPGTRLTVL.

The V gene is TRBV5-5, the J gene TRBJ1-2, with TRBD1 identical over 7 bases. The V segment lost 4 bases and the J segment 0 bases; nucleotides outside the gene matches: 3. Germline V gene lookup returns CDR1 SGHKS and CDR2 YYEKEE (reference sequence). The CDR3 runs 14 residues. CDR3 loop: CASSGGQTNYGYTF. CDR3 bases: TGTGCCAGCAGCGGGGGACAGACTAACTATGGCTACACCTTC.

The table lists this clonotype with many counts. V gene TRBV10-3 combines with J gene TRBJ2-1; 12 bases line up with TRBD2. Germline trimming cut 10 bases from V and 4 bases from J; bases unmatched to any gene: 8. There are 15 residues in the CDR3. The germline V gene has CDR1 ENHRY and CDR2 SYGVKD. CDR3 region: CATCPGTSGYNEQFF. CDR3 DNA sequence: TGTGCCACCTGCCCCGGGACTAGCGGGTACAATGAGCAGTTCTTC.

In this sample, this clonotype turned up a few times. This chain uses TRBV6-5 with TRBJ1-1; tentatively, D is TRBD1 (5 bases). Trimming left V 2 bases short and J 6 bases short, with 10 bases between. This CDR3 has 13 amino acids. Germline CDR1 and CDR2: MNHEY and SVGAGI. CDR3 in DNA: TGTGCCAGCAGTTACCCACGGGGGTCTGAAGCTTTCTTT. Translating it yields CASSYPRGSEAFF.

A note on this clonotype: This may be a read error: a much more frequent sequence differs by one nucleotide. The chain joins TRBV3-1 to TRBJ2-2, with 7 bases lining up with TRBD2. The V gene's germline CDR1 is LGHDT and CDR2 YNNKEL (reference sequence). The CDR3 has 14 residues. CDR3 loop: CASSQDTGLGGKSF. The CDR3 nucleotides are TGTGCCAGCAGCCAAGATACAGGTCTGGGGGGGAAGTCTTTT.